This TCR beta chain came from a study of T-cell memory formation after mild COVID-19. Overall study results and limits: Pre-infection memory harbored some responding clones, suggesting cross-reactive memory joined. Clones shrinking from day 15 to 85 showed even CD4/CD8 mixes; later expanders tilted CD4+. Day 37-peaking second-wave clones had unconfirmed SARS-CoV-2 specificity.

About this clonotype: Its antigen is undetermined.

The CDR3 is 14 residues long. Germline-derived CDR1 and CDR2 are SQVTM and ANQGSEA. V lost 3 bases to trimming and J lost 4 bases, with 14 bases between them. Using its own MiXCR run on the 5' RACE reads, TCRdb lists one record per CDR3 protein. The repertoire holds about 620,000 distinct CDR3 sequences, with 18% as singletons. The rearrangement links TRBV29-1 to TRBJ2-3; tentatively, D is TRBD1 (6 bases). The TCR originated in an adult woman who had mild COVID-19 (a few samples of this study predate the infection). Cell type and time point are not known. Material for sequencing was PBMCs or a T cell subset sorted from them (not recorded which). CDR3: CSVEDTGTSDTQYF. The CDR3 coding sequence is TGCAGCGTTGAGGATACCGGGACATCAGATACGCAGTATTTT.